The 14 T cell receptor beta chains listed next were all sequenced from one sample in a study of blood T cell repertoires in COVID-19 (dated by TCRdb to 2020 to 2021). Libraries were prepared through the immunoSEQ multiplex PCR assay. TCRdb carries this immuneACCESS record with in-frame sequences only. Its versions omit some clonotypes, under half of them owing to an unresolved V gene in the studies checked, with the rest unexplained. In all, the sample holds under 300,000 clones, and roughly 90% of those were seen once. The top ten clonotypes cover around 7.8% of the sample. Sample: peripheral blood. Receptor source: a man in his 60s who had recovered from COVID-19.

V usage is TRBV11-3 and J usage is TRBJ2-7; 8 nucleotides agree with TRBD2. The germline V gene has CDR1 SGHNT and CDR2 YENEEA. V shed 5 bases and J 6 bases; nucleotides not matched to a gene: 3. The CDR3 has 12 amino acids. The CDR3 here is CASSPTSGEQYF. CDR3 in DNA: TGTGCCAGCAGCCCCACTAGCGGCGAGCAGTACTTC. Together with reference TRBV11-3 and TRBJ2-7, the CDR3 gives the full variable domain: EAGVVQSPRYKIIEKKQPVAFWCNPISGHNTLYWYLQNLGQGPELLIRYENEEAVDDSQLPKDRFSAERLKGVDSTLKIQPAELGDSAVYLCASSPTSGEQYFGPGTRLTVT.

V usage is TRBV15 and J usage is TRBJ2-5; D gene unclear. Germline V CDR1 and CDR2: LNHNV, YYDKDF (reference sequence). The length of the CDR3 is 14 residues. V lost 1 base and J lost 1, with 7 bases in between. DNA of the CDR3: TGTGCCACCAGCAGAGGCAGCGTCCAAGAGACCCAGTACTTC. Its translation is CATSRGSVQETQYF.

This rearrangement joins TRBV30 to TRBJ1-2, with a tentative D call TRBD1 (5 bases). Germline CDR1 GTSNPN, CDR2 SVGIG (reference sequence). The CDR3 length is 13 residues. The V and J ends lost 0 bases and 0 bases respectively, with 5 bases between them. The CDR3 DNA is TGTGCCTGGAGTGTAGGGGCTAACTATGGCTACACCTTC. It is translated as CAWSVGANYGYTF.

The rearrangement joins TRBV19 to TRBJ2-3; D unclear. V shed 5 bases and J shed 3 bases, with 21 bases lying between them. CDR3 length equals 17 residues. The V gene's germline CDR1 is LNHDA and CDR2 SQIVND (reference sequence). In DNA form, the CDR3 reads TGTGCCAGTAGTGGCCGCCATGTGAGTTTGAGGACAGATACGCAGTATTTT. It codes for CASSGRHVSLRTDTQYF.

A single count supports this clone. This chain links TRBV10-1 with TRBJ1-4; weak D call: TRBD1 (5 bases). The CDR3 consists of 16 residues. V was pared by 7 bases and J by 0 bases, with 15 bases between. Germline CDR1 is WNHNN and CDR2 is SYGVQD (reference sequence). This CDR3 reads CASNCPRQSTNEKLFF. CDR3 nucleotides: TGCGCCAGCAATTGCCCCCGACAGTCAACTAATGAAAAACTGTTTTTT.

CDR3 in DNA: TGTGCCAGCAGCAAAGCGGCGGGGCAGGGAAGCTCCTACGAGCAGTACGTC. This translates into CASSKAAGQGSSYEQYV. The chain employs TRBV21-1 and TRBJ2-7; the D segment call TRBD2 is taken from the table without a DNA check. TRBV21-1 represents a pseudogene. The length of the CDR3 is 17 residues.

This clone was detected only once. This chain uses TRBV19 with TRBJ1-5; 9 bases fit TRBD1. V lost 6 bases, J lost 1 base, and 10 bases stayed unmatched. The CDR3 runs to 17 residues. CDR1 and CDR2 (germline): LNHDA, SQIVND (reference sequence). CDR3 DNA sequence: TGTGCCAGTAGACCACCGGGACAGGGTATGAGCAATCAGCCCCAGCATTTT. Residues: CASRPPGQGMSNQPQHF.

This chain uses TRBV30 with TRBJ1-5, with D maybe TRBD1 (6 bases). Looked up from germline, CDR1 is GTSNPN and CDR2 is SVGIG (reference sequence). The V end was cut by 3 bases, the J end by 4 bases, with 16 bases between. The CDR3 has 15 residues. CDR3 nucleotides: TGTGCCTGGAGATCCAGGGGCCAGGGGAATCAGCCCCAGCATTTT. Its protein is CAWRSRGQGNQPQHF. The full variable domain, completed using reference TRBV30 and TRBJ1-5, is SQTIHQWPATLVQPVGSPLSLECTVEGTSNPNLYWYRQAAGRGLQLLFYSVGIGQISSEVPQNLSASRPQDRQFILSSKKLLLSDSGFYLCAWRSRGQGNQPQHFGDGTRLSIL.

The chain joins TRBV2 to TRBJ2-5; TRBD1 might be the D (7 bases). This CDR3 is 15 amino acids long. Deletions cut 4 bases from V and 3 bases from J, with 15 bases between. Germline V gene sequence: CDR1 SNHLY, CDR2 FYNNEI. In DNA, the CDR3 is TGTGCCAGCAGTGGGAGGGGGCGCAGTAAAGAGACCCAGTACTTC. Amino acid sequence: CASSGRGRSKETQYF.

The gene calls are TRBV6-6 and TRBJ1-4; possibly TRBD1 for D (5 bases). This CDR3 spans 14 amino acids. Deletions cut 7 bases from V and 4 bases from J, with 13 bases between. Looked up from germline, CDR1 is MNHNY and CDR2 is SVGAGI (reference sequence). CDR3 nucleotide sequence: TGTGCCAGCACCAACGGGGGAGTTAATGAAAAACTGTTTTTT. It yields the protein CASTNGGVNEKLFF.

This clone has just a few counts. The rearrangement joins TRBV30 to TRBJ1-1; perhaps TRBD1 as D (6 bases). Per germline, CDR1 GTSNPN and CDR2 SVGIG (reference sequence). This CDR3 spans 12 amino acids. V lost 0 bases and J lost 11, with 13 bases in between. The chain's CDR3 is CAWSVPGVRAFF. CDR3 coding DNA: TGTGCCTGGAGTGTACCAGGGGTTCGGGCTTTCTTT. Full variable domain (remainder filled in from reference TRBV30 and TRBJ1-1): SQTIHQWPATLVQPVGSPLSLECTVEGTSNPNLYWYRQAAGRGLQLLFYSVGIGQISSEVPQNLSASRPQDRQFILSSKKLLLSDSGFYLCAWSVPGVRAFFGQGTRLTVV.

The chain couples TRBV30 to TRBJ2-7; tentative D call: TRBD1 (6 bases). CDR3 length equals 14 residues. V was clipped by 2 bases and J by 0 bases, with 11 bases between them. Germline V gene data show CDR1 as GTSNPN and CDR2 as SVGIG (reference sequence). Written as DNA, the CDR3 is TGTGCCTGGAGTACCGGACAGAACTCCTACGAGCAGTACGTC. This sequence encodes CAWSTGQNSYEQYV.

CDR3 DNA: TGTGCTAGTGGCCGACCCCAAGCGGGGGTTTTCTTC. This encodes CASGRPQAGVFF. The rearrangement joins TRBV12-5 to TRBJ2-1; 8 nucleotides agree with TRBD2. Germline V CDR1 and CDR2: LGHNT, FRNRAP. V was pared by 6 bases and J by 16 bases, with 11 bases of the junction left unmatched. The CDR3 totals 12 residues.

V is TRBV7-2 and J is TRBJ2-3; TRBD1 might be the D (8 bases). The CDR3 contains 16 residues. The germline V and J ends were trimmed by 1 base and 6 bases, with 17 bases remaining between them. Germline V lookup: CDR1 SGHTA, CDR2 FQGNSA. This CDR3 reads CASSLDSNRGGDTQYF. DNA of the CDR3: TGTGCCAGCAGCTTAGACAGTAACAGGGGGGGCGATACGCAGTATTTT. Full variable domain (remainder filled in from reference TRBV7-2 and TRBJ2-3): GAGVSQSPSNKVTEKGKDVELRCDPISGHTALYWYRQSLGQGLEFLIYFQGNSAPDKSGLPSDRFSAERTGGSVSTLTIQRTQQEDSAVYLCASSLDSNRGGDTQYFGPGTRLTVL.